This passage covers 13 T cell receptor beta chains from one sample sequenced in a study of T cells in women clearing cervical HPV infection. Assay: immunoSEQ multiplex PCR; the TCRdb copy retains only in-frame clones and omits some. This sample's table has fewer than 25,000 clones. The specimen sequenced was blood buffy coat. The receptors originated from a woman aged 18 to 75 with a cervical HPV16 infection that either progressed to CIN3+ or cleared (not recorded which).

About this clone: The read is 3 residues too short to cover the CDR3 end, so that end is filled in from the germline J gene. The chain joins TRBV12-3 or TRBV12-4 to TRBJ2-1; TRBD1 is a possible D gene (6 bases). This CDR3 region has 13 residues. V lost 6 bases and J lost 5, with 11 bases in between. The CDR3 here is CASRSGVNNEQFF. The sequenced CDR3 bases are TGTGCCAGCAGATCAGGGGTAAACAATGAG.

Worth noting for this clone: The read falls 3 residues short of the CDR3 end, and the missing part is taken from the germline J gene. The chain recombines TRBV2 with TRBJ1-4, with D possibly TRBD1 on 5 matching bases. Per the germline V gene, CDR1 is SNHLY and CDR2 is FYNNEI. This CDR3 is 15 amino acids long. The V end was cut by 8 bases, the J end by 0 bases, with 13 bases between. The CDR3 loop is CASSWGSSTNEKLFF. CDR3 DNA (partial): TGTGCCAGCTCGTGGGGCTCTTCAACTAATGAAAAA.

The CDR3 is CAWIPPTSGRINEQFF. The part of the CDR3 DNA that was read is TGTGCCTGGATTCCTCCGACTAGCGGGAGGATCAATGAG. The rearrangement uses TRBV30 and TRBJ2-1, with 13 bases identical to TRBD2. The sequence runs out 3 residues before the end of the CDR3; the remainder is reconstructed from the germline J gene. Germline-derived CDR1 and CDR2 are GTSNPN and SVGIG (reference sequence). V was clipped by 4 bases and J by 6 bases; unmatched bases: 9. The CDR3 loop spans 16 amino acids.

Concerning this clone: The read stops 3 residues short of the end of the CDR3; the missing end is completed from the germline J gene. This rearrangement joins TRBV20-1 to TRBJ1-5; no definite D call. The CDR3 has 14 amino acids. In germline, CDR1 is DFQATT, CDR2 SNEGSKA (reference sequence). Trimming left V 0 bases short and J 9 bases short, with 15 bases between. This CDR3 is CSARDLDGLRPQHF. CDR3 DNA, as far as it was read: TGCAGTGCTAGAGATCTAGACGGCCTTCGGCCC.

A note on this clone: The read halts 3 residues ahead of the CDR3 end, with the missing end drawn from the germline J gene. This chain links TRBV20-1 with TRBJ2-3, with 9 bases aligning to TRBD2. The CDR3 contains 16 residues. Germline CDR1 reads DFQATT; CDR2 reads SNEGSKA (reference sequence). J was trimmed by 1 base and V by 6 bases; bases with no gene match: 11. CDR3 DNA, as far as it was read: TGCAGTGCCGAACCTCTAGCGGGAAGGGGCACAGATACG. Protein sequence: CSAEPLAGRGTDT. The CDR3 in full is CSAEPLAGRGTDTQYF.

Partial CDR3 DNA: TGCAGTGCTAGGCAACTAGCGGGGGGAGGAGAGACC. Amino acids: CSARQLAGGGET. Given in full, the CDR3 is CSARQLAGGGETQYF. This chain connects TRBV20-1 to TRBJ2-5, with 12 bases fitting TRBD2. Sequencing ends 3 residues short of the CDR3 end; the germline J gene provides the rest. From germline, CDR1 is DFQATT and CDR2 SNEGSKA (reference sequence). Germline trimming cut 3 bases from V and 4 bases from J; bases unmatched to any gene: 6. The CDR3 spans 15 residues.

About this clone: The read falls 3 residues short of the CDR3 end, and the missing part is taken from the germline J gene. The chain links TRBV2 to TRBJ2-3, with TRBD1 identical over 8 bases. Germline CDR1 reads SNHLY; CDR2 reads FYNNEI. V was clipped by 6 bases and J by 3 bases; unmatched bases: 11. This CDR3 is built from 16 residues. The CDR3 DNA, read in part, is TGTGCCAGCAGAAGGATGACAGGGGTAGGGACAGATACG. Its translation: CASRRMTGVGTDT. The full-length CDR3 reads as CASRRMTGVGTDTQYF.

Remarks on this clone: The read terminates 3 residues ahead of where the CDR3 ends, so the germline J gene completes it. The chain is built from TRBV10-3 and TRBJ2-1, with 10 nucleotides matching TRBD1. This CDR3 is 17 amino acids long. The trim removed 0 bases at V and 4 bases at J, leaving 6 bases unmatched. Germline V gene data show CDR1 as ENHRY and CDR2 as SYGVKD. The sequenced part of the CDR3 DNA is TGTGCCATCAGTGAGTCGCCGGGACAGGGGAGATACAATGAG. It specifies CAISESPGQGRYNE. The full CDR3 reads CAISESPGQGRYNEQFF.

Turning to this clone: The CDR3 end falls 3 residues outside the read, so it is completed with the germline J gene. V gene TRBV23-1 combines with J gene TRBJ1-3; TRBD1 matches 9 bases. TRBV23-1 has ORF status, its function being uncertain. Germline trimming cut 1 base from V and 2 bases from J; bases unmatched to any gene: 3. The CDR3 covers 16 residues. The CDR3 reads CASSQYGTGTGNTIYF. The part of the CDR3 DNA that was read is TGCGCCAGCAGTCAATACGGGACAGGGACTGGAAACACC.

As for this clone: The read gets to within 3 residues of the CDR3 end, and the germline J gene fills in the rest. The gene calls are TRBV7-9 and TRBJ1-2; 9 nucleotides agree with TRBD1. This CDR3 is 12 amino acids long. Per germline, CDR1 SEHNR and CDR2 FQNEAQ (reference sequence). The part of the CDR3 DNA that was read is TGTGCCAGCAGCGGGACAGGGAGCGGC. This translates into CASSGTGSG. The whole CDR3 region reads CASSGTGSGYTF.

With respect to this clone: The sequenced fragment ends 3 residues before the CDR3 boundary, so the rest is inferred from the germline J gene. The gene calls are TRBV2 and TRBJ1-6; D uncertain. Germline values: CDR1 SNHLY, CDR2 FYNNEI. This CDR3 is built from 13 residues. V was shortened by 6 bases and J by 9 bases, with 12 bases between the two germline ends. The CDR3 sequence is CASRATEGSPLHF. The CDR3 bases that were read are TGTGCCAGCAGGGCGACGGAGGGTTCACCC.

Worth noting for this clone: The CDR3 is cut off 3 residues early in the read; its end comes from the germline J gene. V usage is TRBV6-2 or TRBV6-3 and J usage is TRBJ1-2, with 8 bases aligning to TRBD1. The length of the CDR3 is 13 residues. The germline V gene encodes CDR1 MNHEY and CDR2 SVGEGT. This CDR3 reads CASSDGQGVGYTF. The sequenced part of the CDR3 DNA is TGTGCCAGCAGTGATGGACAGGGTGTGGGC.

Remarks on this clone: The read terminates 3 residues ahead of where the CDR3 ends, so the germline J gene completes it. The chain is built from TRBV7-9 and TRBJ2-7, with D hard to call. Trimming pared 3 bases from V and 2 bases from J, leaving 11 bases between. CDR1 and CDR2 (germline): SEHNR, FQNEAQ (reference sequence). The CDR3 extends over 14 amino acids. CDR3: CASSFDIFPYEQYF. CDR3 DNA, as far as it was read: TGTGCCAGCAGCTTCGACATTTTCCCCTACGAG.